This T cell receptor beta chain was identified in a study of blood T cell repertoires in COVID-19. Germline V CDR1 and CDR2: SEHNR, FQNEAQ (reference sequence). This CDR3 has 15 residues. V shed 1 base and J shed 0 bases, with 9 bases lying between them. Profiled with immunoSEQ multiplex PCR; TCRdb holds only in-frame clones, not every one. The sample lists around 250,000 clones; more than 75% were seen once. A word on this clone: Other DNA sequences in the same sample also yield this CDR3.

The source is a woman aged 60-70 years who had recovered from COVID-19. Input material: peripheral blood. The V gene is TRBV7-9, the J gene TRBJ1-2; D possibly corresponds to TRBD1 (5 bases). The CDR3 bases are TGTGCCAGCAGCTTAGGTTACAGGACTAACTATGGCTACACCTTC. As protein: CASSLGYRTNYGYTF.